A single sample gave rise to the 25 T cell receptor beta chains below, sequenced in a study of T cells in Graves' hyperthyroidism and ophthalmopathy. Authors of the study amplified TCR beta CDR3 regions from RNA transcripts. The TCR CDR3 first-round RT-PCR relied on the HTBI primer set. One entry per CDR3 protein, called by TCRdb with MiXCR from the multiplex PCR reads. The sample contains around 600,000 distinct CDR3 sequences, approximately 14% of which appear only once. Sequencing used blood. These receptors originate from a woman in her fifties or sixties with Graves' ophthalmopathy.

This clonotype was detected a few times. A much larger clone differs by one base, so this may be a read error. This sequence joins TRBV11-1 and TRBJ2-1; TRBD1 agrees at 10 bases. Germline V CDR1 and CDR2: SGHAT, FQDESV (reference sequence). The CDR3 has 15 amino acids. The CDR3 sequence is CAGSRTGTGVGEQFF. CDR3 nucleotide sequence: TGTGCCGGCAGCCGGACCGGGACAGGGGTTGGTGAGCAGTTCTTC. Based on the CDR3 plus reference TRBV11-1 and TRBJ2-1, the full variable domain is EAEVAQSPRYKITEKSQAVAFWCDPISGHATLYWYRQILGQGPELLVQFQDESVVDDSQLPKDRFSAERLKGVDSTLKIQPAELGDSAMYLCAGSRTGTGVGEQFFGPGTRLTVL.

At least ten counts were recorded for this clonotype. This chain connects TRBV20-1 to TRBJ2-5; D might be TRBD2 (5 bases). V shed 1 base and J shed 1 base, with 10 bases lying between them. Germline values: CDR1 DFQATT, CDR2 SNEGSKA (reference sequence). This CDR3 contains 14 residues. Written as DNA, the CDR3 is TGCAGTGCTAGAGGAGGGCAAATCCAAGAGACCCAGTACTTC. Protein product: CSARGGQIQETQYF.

In its sample, this clonotype was seen many times. The rearrangement links TRBV7-2 to TRBJ2-5, with D possibly matching TRBD1 (6 bases). Germline CDR1 and CDR2: SGHTA and FQGNSA. The CDR3 runs to 14 residues. The V and J ends lost 5 bases and 4 bases respectively, with 14 bases between them. The CDR3 reads CASSTQQGRETQYF. CDR3 coding DNA: TGTGCCAGCAGCACACAACAGGGAAGAGAGACCCAGTACTTC.

In this sample, this clonotype turned up many times. The chain employs TRBV10-3 and TRBJ2-5; D may be TRBD2 (5 bases). In germline, CDR1 is ENHRY, CDR2 SYGVKD. This CDR3 region has 13 residues. Between the trimmed V and J ends, which lost 4 bases and 4 bases, there was a span of 10 bases. CDR3 residues: CAISGGVGETQYF. Here the CDR3 DNA reads TGTGCCATCAGTGGGGGAGTGGGAGAGACCCAGTACTTC.

This clonotype was seen repeatedly, ten times or more. The J gene is TRBJ2-3, the V gene TRBV2; perhaps TRBD2 as D (6 bases). The CDR3 runs 16 residues. Germline V CDR1 and CDR2: SNHLY, FYNNEI. Trimming stripped 5 bases from V and 2 bases from J, with 17 bases between. The CDR3 reads CASSPLRLDLTDTQYF. The CDR3 DNA follows: TGTGCCAGCAGTCCCCTCCGACTAGATCTCACAGATACGCAGTATTTT.

This clonotype was counted ten times or more. The CDR3 is CASSHYRGSGNEQFF. CDR3 nucleotides: TGTGCCAGCAGCCATTACCGGGGTTCAGGGAATGAGCAGTTCTTC. The rearrangement links TRBV28 to TRBJ2-1; D could derive from TRBD1 or TRBD2 (5 bases each). CDR1 and CDR2 from the germline V gene are MDHEN and SYDVKM. The CDR3 is 15 amino acids. The V end lost 6 bases, the J end lost 7 bases, and 19 bases lay between the germline ends.

This clonotype was detected ten times or more. The rearrangement uses TRBV18 and TRBJ2-1; D gene unclear. Trimming took off 6 bases at V and 8 bases at J, with 17 bases between the two ends. Per the germline V gene, CDR1 is KGHSH and CDR2 is LQKENI. CDR3 length equals 14 residues. In DNA form, the CDR3 reads TGTGCCAGCTCGCCGTTTGACCCGGGCGATGAGCAGTTCTTC. This translates into CASSPFDPGDEQFF.

This clonotype was counted at least ten times. The V call is TRBV5-1, the J call TRBJ2-7; 7 bases map to TRBD2. This CDR3 has 14 amino acids. J gave up 4 bases and V 5 bases, and 9 bases lay outside the gene matches. Germline V lookup: CDR1 SGHRS, CDR2 YFSETQ. CDR3 amino acids: CASSKGREDYEQYF. CDR3 DNA: TGCGCCAGCAGTAAAGGACGGGAGGATTACGAGCAGTACTTC.

A few counts support this clonotype. The gene calls are TRBV30 and TRBJ2-5; D not certain. The V gene's germline CDR1 is GTSNPN and CDR2 SVGIG (reference sequence). Trimming shortened V by 0 bases and J by 5 bases, and 10 bases separated the two germline ends. This CDR3 comprises 13 residues. The CDR3 is CAWSVQFLETQYF. The DNA for the CDR3 is TGTGCCTGGAGTGTACAGTTTCTTGAGACCCAGTACTTC.

This clonotype was seen a few times. V usage is TRBV4-2 and J usage is TRBJ1-2; D gene unclear. This CDR3 is 13 amino acids long. Germline V gene data show CDR1 as LGHNA and CDR2 as YNFKEQ. Between the trimmed V and J ends, which lost 1 base and 8 bases, there was a span of 11 bases. CDR3: CASSQGRTLGYTF. In DNA form, the CDR3 reads TGTGCCAGCAGCCAAGGTAGGACCCTCGGCTACACCTTC.

This clonotype occurred a few times. The chain carries TRBV10-3 and TRBJ2-7, with 8 nucleotides matching TRBD2. Germline CDR1 is ENHRY and CDR2 is SYGVKD. CDR3 length: 14 residues. Losses at the gene ends were 10 bases for V and 0 bases for J; bases not matched to a gene: 8. The CDR3 is CATLASGSSYEQYF. CDR3 bases: TGTGCCACCCTGGCTAGCGGGTCCTCCTACGAGCAGTACTTC.

This clonotype was seen at least ten times. This chain links TRBV28 with TRBJ2-3; TRBD1 matches at 9 bases. Germline CDR1 MDHEN, CDR2 SYDVKM. With V trimmed by 3 bases and J by 1 base, 2 bases remained unmatched. The CDR3 sequence is 15 residues long. CDR3 in DNA: TGTGCCAGCAGTTTCAGGACAGGGGGCACAGATACGCAGTATTTT. Amino acid sequence: CASSFRTGGTDTQYF.

The chain couples TRBV29-1 to TRBJ2-3; TRBD2 aligns across 11 bases. Trimming cost V 6 bases and J 0 bases; bases outside gene matches: 11. Germline V lookup: CDR1 SQVTM, CDR2 ANQGSEA. The CDR3 loop spans 17 amino acids. The CDR3 sequence is CSVIAGGPGISTDTQYF. The CDR3 region has the DNA TGCAGCGTCATAGCGGGAGGGCCAGGTATAAGCACAGATACGCAGTATTTT.

This clonotype has a handful of counts. Since the CDR3 does not end with the conserved phenylalanine or tryptophan, this likely comes from a read error. The chain has TRBV19 and TRBJ2-5, with TRBD2 matching over 15 bases. Germline V gene data show CDR1 as LNHDA and CDR2 as SQIVND (reference sequence). CDR3 length: 17 residues. V trimming: 6 bases; J trimming: 5 bases; junction bases outside the gene matches: 10. The CDR3 DNA follows: TGTGCCAGTAGCCAATGGACTAGCGGGAGGGCCTTTGAGACCCAGTACTCC. Residues: CASSQWTSGRAFETQYS.

This clonotype was detected only a few times. This chain links TRBV20-1 with TRBJ2-1; tentative D call: TRBD2 (6 bases). CDR1 DFQATT and CDR2 SNEGSKA come from the germline V gene (reference sequence). V lost 7 bases, J lost 3 bases, and 13 bases lay in between. The CDR3 extends over 13 amino acids. The CDR3 nucleotides read TGCAGTGTTCGGAGGGCCGTCTACAATGAGCAGTTCTTC. This sequence encodes CSVRRAVYNEQFF.

This clonotype was counted ten times or more. The chain employs TRBV28 and TRBJ2-7, with TRBD1 matching 7 bases. The germline CDR1 and CDR2 sequences are MDHEN and SYDVKM. Germline trimming cut 6 bases from V and 4 bases from J; bases unmatched to any gene: 9. The CDR3 is 14 amino acids. The CDR3 loop is CASSPQGEGYEQYF. The CDR3 coding sequence is TGTGCCAGCAGCCCGCAGGGGGAAGGTTACGAGCAGTACTTC.

In its sample, this clonotype was seen many times. This rearrangement joins TRBV20-1 to TRBJ2-7; maybe TRBD2 (6 bases). Trimming left V 3 bases short and J 1 base short, with 25 bases between. The CDR3 sequence is 18 residues long. Germline CDR1 is DFQATT and CDR2 is SNEGSKA (reference sequence). CDR3 in DNA: TGCAGTGCTAGTCACGGTGGGTTAACGGGGGACCATTCCTACGAGCAGTACTTC. It translates to CSASHGGLTGDHSYEQYF.

V and J are TRBV20-1 and TRBJ2-7, with TRBD2 identical over 7 bases. CDR1 is DFQATT and CDR2 is SNEGSKA in the germline V gene (reference sequence). The V segment lost 3 bases and the J segment 1 base; nucleotides outside the gene matches: 6. The CDR3 extends over 14 amino acids. The DNA of the CDR3 is TGCAGTGCTAGTCGGGGAGCGGGATCCTACGAGCAGTACTTC. Residues: CSASRGAGSYEQYF.

This clonotype was seen more than once but under ten times. The chain uses TRBV24-1 and TRBJ2-5; no clear D gene. CDR1 is KGHDR, CDR2 SFDVKD, per germline. The CDR3 consists of 15 residues. Between the trimmed V and J ends, which lost 3 bases and 5 bases, there was a span of 15 bases. CDR3 sequence: CATSDSRRDGETQYF. As DNA, the CDR3 is TGTGCCACCAGTGATAGTCGACGCGACGGGGAGACCCAGTACTTC.

This chain links TRBV4-2 with TRBJ2-1; D possibly corresponds to TRBD2 (5 bases). The CDR3 length is 17 residues. Germline CDR1 and CDR2: LGHNA and YNFKEQ. Deletions cut 1 base from V and 0 bases from J, with 13 bases between. The CDR3 DNA is TGTGCCAGCAGCCAAGCTTCTGTAGGGAGCTCCTACAATGAGCAGTTCTTC. Residues: CASSQASVGSSYNEQFF.

This clonotype showed up just a few times. The chain joins TRBV5-4 to TRBJ2-1; 10 bases fit TRBD2. Trimming at V came to 3 bases and at J to 1 base, leaving 4 bases not matched to a gene. From germline, CDR1 is SGHNT and CDR2 YYREEE (reference sequence). This CDR3 is 16 amino acids long. The CDR3 nucleotides read TGTGCCAGCAGCTCTAAGCGGGAGGGGTCCTACAATGAGCAGTTCTTC. Translating gives CASSSKREGSYNEQFF.

V usage is TRBV4-1 and J usage is TRBJ2-2; 9 positions match TRBD2. This CDR3 comprises 16 residues. Germline V lookup: CDR1 MGHRA, CDR2 YSYEKL. The J segment lost 7 bases and the V segment lost 1 base, leaving 7 bases of the junction unmatched. CDR3 nucleotide sequence: TGCGCCAGCAGCCAAGGTCTAGCGGGGCCGGGCGGGGAGCTGTTTTTT. Its translation is CASSQGLAGPGGELFF.

This clonotype was observed a handful of times. The J gene is TRBJ1-4, the V gene TRBV10-3; 9 nucleotides align to TRBD1. V lost 5 bases, J lost 8 bases, and 9 bases stayed unmatched. The CDR3 contains 15 residues. The germline V gene encodes CDR1 ENHRY and CDR2 SYGVKD. For the CDR3, the DNA is TGTGCCATCAGTTTTACAGGGGGCTCCGTAGAAAAACTGTTTTTT. This translates into CAISFTGGSVEKLFF.

Many counts were recorded for this clonotype. Here the CDR3 reads CASSLAAGNTEAFF. The CDR3 DNA follows: TGCGCCAGCAGCTTGGCAGCAGGCAACACTGAAGCTTTCTTT. The genes are TRBV5-1 and TRBJ1-1, with unresolved D. Trimming removed 0 bases from V and 2 bases from J, with 8 bases in between. CDR1 is SGHRS, CDR2 YFSETQ, per germline. The CDR3 loop spans 14 amino acids.

This clonotype was detected a few times. The gene calls are TRBV12-3 or TRBV12-4 and TRBJ1-1, with TRBD1 as a possible D gene (6 bases). Deletions cut 5 bases from V and 6 bases from J, with 10 bases between. The length of the CDR3 is 12 residues. CDR3 nucleotide sequence: TGTGCCAGCAGTACAGGGCTAGCTGAAGCTTTCTTT. It specifies CASSTGLAEAFF.